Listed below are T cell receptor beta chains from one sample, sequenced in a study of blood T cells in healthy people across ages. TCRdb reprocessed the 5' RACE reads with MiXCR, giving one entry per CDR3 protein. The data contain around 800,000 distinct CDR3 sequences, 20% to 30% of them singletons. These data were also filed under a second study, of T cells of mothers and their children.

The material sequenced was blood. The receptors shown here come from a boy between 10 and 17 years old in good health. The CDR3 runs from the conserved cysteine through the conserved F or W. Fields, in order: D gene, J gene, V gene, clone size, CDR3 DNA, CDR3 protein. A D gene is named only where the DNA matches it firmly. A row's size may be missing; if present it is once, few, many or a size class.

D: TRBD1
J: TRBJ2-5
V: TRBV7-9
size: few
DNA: TGTGCCAGCAGCTTAATGGCCACAGGGGCGCGGGAGACCCAGTACTTC
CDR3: CASSLMATGARETQYF

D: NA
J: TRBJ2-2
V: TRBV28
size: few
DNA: TGTGCCAGCACCGGAGGGACCCAGGGGGCCGGGGAGCTGTTTTTT
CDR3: CASTGGTQGAGELFF

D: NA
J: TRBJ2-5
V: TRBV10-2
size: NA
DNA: TGCGCCAGCAGTCTTGACGGCTATGATTCGGAGACCCAGTACTTC
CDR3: CASSLDGYDSETQYF

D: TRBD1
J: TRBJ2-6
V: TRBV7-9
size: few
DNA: TGTGCCAGCAGTCCCGTCCGGGACAGGGGTCCCTCTGGGGCCAACGTCCTGACTTTC
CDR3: CASSPVRDRGPSGANVLTF

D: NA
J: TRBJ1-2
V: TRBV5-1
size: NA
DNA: TGCGCCAGCAGCTTGGATGAGGGCTCCCTTGGCTACACCTTC
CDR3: CASSLDEGSLGYTF

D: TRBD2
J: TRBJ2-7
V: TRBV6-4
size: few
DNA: TGTGCCAGCAGTTATACTAGCGGGAGGTTGAGCGAGCAGTACTTC
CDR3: CASSYTSGRLSEQYF

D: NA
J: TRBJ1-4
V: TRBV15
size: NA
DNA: TGTGCCACCAGCACGGGGGGTAGGGAAAAACTGTTTTTT
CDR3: CATSTGGREKLFF

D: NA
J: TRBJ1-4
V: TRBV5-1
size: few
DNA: TGCGCCAGCAGCTTGCAGCGTGGTGAAAAACTGTTTTTT
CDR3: CASSLQRGEKLFF

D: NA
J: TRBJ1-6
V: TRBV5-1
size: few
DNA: TGCGCCAGCAGCTTGGGGACGGTTTATTCACCCCTCCACTTT
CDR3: CASSLGTVYSPLHF

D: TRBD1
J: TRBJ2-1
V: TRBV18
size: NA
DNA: TGTGCCAGCTCACCACCGGCTAGGGGGCTTGTGAATGAGCAGTTCTTC
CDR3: CASSPPARGLVNEQFF

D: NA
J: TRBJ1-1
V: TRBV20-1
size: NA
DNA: TGCAGTGCTAGAGATCTGGGTAGAGAGGGAACTGAAGCTTTCTTT
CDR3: CSARDLGREGTEAFF

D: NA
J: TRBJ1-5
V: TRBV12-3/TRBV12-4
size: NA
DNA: TGTGCCAGCAGTTTTGGGGTGGCCAGCCCCCAGCATTTT
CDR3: CASSFGVASPQHF

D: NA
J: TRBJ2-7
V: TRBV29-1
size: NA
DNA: TGCAGCGTTGCAACCTACGAGCAGTACTTC
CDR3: CSVATYEQYF